This entry features one T cell receptor beta chain sequence. As yet, its antigen is unknown. Measured with immunoSEQ multiplex PCR; TCRdb has only the in-frame clones, and not every one. The table lists around 100,000 clones, about 90% of them singletons. This sample was taken from a study of T cell responses to AZD1222 COVID-19 vaccine. Study observations and caveats: Only a handful of AZD1222 recipients were seropositive at baseline. Of spike-specific TCRs, nearly half reportedly target regions left unmutated in variants. The donor cohort was predominantly white British with a female majority, and clonal diversity may have been underestimated. Once two AZD1222 doses were given, Spike-specific TCR breadth and depth went up.

The CDR3 totals 15 residues. With V trimmed by 3 bases and J by 2 bases, 2 bases remained unmatched. Germline CDR1 reads MDHEN; CDR2 reads SYDVKM. The source was peripheral blood, collected on day 0 of AZD1222 vaccination. This TCR was recovered from an adult in good health. The rearrangement joins TRBV28 to TRBJ2-2; 8 bases are shared with TRBD2. CDR3 sequence: CASSFGGANTGELFF. The CDR3 region has the DNA TGTGCCAGCAGTTTCGGGGGGGCAAACACCGGGGAGCTGTTTTTT.